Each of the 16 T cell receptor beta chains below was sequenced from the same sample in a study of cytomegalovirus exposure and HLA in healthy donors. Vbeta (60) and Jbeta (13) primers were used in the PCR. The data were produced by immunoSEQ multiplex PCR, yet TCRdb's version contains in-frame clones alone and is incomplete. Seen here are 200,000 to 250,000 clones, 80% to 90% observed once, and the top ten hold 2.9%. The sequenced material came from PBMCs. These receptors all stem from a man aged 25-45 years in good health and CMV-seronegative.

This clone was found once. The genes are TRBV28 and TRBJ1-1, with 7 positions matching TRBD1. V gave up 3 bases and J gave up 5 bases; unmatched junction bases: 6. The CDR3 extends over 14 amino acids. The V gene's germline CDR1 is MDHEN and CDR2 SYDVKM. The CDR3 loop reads CASSFGQVRTEAFF. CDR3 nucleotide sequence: TGTGCCAGCAGTTTCGGACAGGTTAGAACTGAAGCTTTCTTT.

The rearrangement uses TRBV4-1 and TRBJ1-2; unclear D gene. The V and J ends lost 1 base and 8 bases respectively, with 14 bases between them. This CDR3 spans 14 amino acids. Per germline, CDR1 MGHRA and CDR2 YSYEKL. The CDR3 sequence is CASSQVWRESGYTF. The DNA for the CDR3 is TGCGCCAGCAGCCAAGTTTGGAGGGAAAGCGGCTACACCTTC.

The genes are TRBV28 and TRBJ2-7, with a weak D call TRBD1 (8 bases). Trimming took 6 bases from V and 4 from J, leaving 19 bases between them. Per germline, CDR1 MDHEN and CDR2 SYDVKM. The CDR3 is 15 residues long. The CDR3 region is CASSGGTGGPYEQYF. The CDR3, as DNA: TGTGCCAGCAGCGGGGGGACAGGAGGTCCGTACGAGCAGTACTTC.

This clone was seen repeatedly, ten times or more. CDR3 bases: TGCGCCAGCAGTGTAGGACTTTACAATGAGCAGTTCTTC. Amino acids: CASSVGLYNEQFF. The chain has TRBV10-1 and TRBJ2-1; tentative D call: TRBD2 (5 bases). Germline V gene lookup returns CDR1 WNHNN and CDR2 SYGVQD (reference sequence). Trimming left V 4 bases short and J 4 bases short, with 8 bases between. This CDR3 is 13 amino acids long.

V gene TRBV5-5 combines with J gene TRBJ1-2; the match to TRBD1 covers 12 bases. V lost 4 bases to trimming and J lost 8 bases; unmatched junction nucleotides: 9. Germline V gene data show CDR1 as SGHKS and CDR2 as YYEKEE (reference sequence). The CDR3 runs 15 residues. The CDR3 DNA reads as TGTGCCAGCAGCACGCTGGGACAGGGGGCACGGGGCTACACCTTC. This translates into CASSTLGQGARGYTF. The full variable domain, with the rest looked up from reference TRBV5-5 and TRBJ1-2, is DAGVTQSPTHLIKTRGQQVTLRCSPISGHKSVSWYQQVLGQGPQFIFQYYEKEERGRGNFPDRFSARQFPNYSSELNVNALLLGDSALYLCASSTLGQGARGYTFGSGTRLTVV.

This chain's CDR3 is CASSFYRQSGSEQYF. The CDR3 region has the DNA TGTGCCAGCAGTTTCTACCGGCAGTCGGGAAGCGAGCAGTACTTC. This sequence joins TRBV27 and TRBJ2-5; the D gene is possibly TRBD2 (5 bases). The J call is in doubt because the DNA end fits TRBJ2-7 better. The CDR3 sequence is 15 residues long. Germline V gene sequence: CDR1 MNHEY, CDR2 SMNVEV (reference sequence).

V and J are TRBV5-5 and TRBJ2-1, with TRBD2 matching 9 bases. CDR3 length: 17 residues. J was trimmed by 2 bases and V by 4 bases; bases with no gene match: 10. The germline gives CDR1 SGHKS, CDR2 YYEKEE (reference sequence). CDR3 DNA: TGTGCCAGCAGCACGCGCCTCGCGGGGGGGACCTACAATGAGCAGTTCTTC. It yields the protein CASSTRLAGGTYNEQFF.

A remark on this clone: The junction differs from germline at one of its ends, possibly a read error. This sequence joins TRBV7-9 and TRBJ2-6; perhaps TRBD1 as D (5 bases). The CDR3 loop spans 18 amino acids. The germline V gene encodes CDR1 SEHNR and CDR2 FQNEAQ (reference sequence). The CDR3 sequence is CASSLEGVRQSGASVLTF. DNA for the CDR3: TGTGCCAGCAGCTTAGAAGGAGTACGGCAGTCTGGGGCCAGCGTCCTGACTTTC.

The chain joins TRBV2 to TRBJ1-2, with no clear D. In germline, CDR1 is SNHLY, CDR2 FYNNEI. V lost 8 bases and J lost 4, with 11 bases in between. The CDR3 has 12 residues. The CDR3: CASWEGSYGYTF. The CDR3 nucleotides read TGTGCCAGCTGGGAGGGCTCCTATGGCTACACCTTC.

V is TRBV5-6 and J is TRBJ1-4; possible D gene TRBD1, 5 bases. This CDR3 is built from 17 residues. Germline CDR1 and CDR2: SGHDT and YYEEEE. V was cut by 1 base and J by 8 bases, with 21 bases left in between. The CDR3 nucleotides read TGTGCCAGCAGCTTGCAAGCGGGACTAGGGGTAGGCGAAAAACTGTTTTTT. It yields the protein CASSLQAGLGVGEKLFF.

The CDR3 here is CASSLRGTATNEKLFF. The CDR3 nucleotides are TGTGCCAGCAGCCTCCGGGGGACAGCAACTAATGAAAAACTGTTTTTT. V usage is TRBV5-5 and J usage is TRBJ1-4; 7 bases map to TRBD1. The germline V gene encodes CDR1 SGHKS and CDR2 YYEKEE (reference sequence). The CDR3 runs to 16 residues. Losses at the gene ends were 4 bases for V and 0 bases for J; bases not matched to a gene: 6.

CDR3 residues: CASSDAGGSTDTQYF. The CDR3 DNA follows: TGTGCCAGCAGTGATGCGGGGGGAAGCACAGATACGCAGTATTTT. This chain links TRBV2 with TRBJ2-3, with 8 bases fitting TRBD2. V dropped 3 bases and J dropped 0; count of bases not matched to a gene: 2. CDR1 and CDR2 (germline): SNHLY, FYNNEI. There are 15 residues in the CDR3.

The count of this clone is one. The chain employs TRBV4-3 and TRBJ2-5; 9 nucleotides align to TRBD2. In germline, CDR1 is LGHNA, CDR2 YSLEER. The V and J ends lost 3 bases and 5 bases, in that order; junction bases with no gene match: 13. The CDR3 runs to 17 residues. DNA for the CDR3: TGCGCCAGCAGCCAGGAAGTACCGGGACTAGCTGGCGAGACCCAGTACTTC. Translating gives CASSQEVPGLAGETQYF.

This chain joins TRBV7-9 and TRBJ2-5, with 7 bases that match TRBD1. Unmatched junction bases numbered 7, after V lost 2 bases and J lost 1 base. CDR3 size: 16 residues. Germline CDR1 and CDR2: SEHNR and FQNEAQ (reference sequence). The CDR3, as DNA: TGTGCCAGCAGCTTACCTGAACGACAGGGCCAAGAGACCCAGTACTTC. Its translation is CASSLPERQGQETQYF.

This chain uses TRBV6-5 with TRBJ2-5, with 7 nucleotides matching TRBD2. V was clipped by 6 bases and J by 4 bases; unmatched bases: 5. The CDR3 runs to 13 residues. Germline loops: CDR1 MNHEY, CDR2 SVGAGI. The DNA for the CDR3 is TGTGCCAGCAGCCCTTGGGGGGGAGAGACCCAGTACTTC. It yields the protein CASSPWGGETQYF.

This CDR3 is CASSQDRVAGTEAFF. DNA of the CDR3: TGCGCCAGCAGCCAAGATCGGGTGGCGGGGACTGAAGCTTTCTTT. The gene calls are TRBV4-1 and TRBJ1-1; D remains ambiguous. The CDR3 covers 15 residues. Deletions cut 0 bases from V and 5 bases from J, with 13 bases between. The V gene's germline CDR1 is MGHRA and CDR2 YSYEKL.